A single sample is the source of the 4 T cell receptor beta chains below, sequenced in a study of shared clonotypes between healthy human individuals. Sequencing was performed with immunoSEQ multiplex PCR; in TCRdb, only in-frame clones are kept and a portion is missing. The sample holds about 490,000 clones, around 80% seen once. The sequenced material came from PBMCs. These receptor sequences come from a woman aged 40 to 50 in good health. Some clones in this sample may be carry-over from other donors' samples.

DNA for the CDR3: TGCGCCAGCAGCCAAGTGGGGGGGATGGTCCGTCAGTACTTC. The encoded protein is CASSQVGGMVRQYF. This chain links TRBV4-1 with TRBJ2-4; 7 nucleotides line up with TRBD2. From germline, CDR1 is MGHRA and CDR2 YSYEKL. CDR3 size: 14 residues. The V segment lost 1 base and the J segment 12 bases; nucleotides outside the gene matches: 9.

The table lists this clone with a few counts. The chain joins TRBV4-1 to TRBJ2-6; a weak D match, TRBD2 (6 bases). The CDR3 loop spans 22 amino acids. V was cut by 0 bases and J by 0 bases, with 24 bases left in between. Germline V CDR1 and CDR2: MGHRA, YSYEKL. The CDR3, as DNA: TGCGCCAGCAGCCAAGATCCGGCGGCGGGGCTGACGGGGTACTCTGGGGCCAACGTCCTGACTTTC. The encoded protein is CASSQDPAAGLTGYSGANVLTF.

The chain couples TRBV21-1 to TRBJ2-1; TRBD1 was called by the table and not checked on the DNA. TRBV21-1 is noted as a pseudogene. The CDR3 runs 17 residues. The CDR3 nucleotides are TGTGCCAGCAGCGCCCCCCCTGCAGGGGACTCCTACAATGAGCAGTTCTTC. It yields the protein CASSAPPAGDSYNEQFF.

The CDR3 loop is CASSLGLAEGSYNEQFF. CDR3 DNA: TGTGCCAGCAGCTTAGGGCTAGCGGAGGGCTCCTACAATGAGCAGTTCTTC. The chain is built from TRBV7-7 and TRBJ2-1; TRBD2 matches at 7 bases. The CDR3 loop spans 17 amino acids. Trimming removed 1 base from V and 0 bases from J; junction bases left unmatched: 6. Germline V CDR1 and CDR2: SSHAT, FNYEAQ (reference sequence).